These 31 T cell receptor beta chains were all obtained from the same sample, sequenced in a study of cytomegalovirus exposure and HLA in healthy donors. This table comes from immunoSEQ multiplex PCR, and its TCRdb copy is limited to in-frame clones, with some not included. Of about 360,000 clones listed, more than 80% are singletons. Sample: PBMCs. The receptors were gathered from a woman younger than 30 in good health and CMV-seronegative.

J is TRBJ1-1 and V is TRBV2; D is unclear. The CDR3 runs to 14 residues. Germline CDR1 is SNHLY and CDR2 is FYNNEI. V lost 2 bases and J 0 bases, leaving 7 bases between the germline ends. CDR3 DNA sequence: TGTGCCAGCAGTGAAATGCACATGAACACTGAAGCTTTCTTT. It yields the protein CASSEMHMNTEAFF.

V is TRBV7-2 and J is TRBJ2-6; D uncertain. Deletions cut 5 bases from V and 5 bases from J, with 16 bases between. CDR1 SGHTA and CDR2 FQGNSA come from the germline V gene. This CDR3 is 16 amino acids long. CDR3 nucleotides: TGTGCCAGCAGCATGAGACGACAAAGTCGGGCCAACGTCCTGACTTTC. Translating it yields CASSMRRQSRANVLTF.

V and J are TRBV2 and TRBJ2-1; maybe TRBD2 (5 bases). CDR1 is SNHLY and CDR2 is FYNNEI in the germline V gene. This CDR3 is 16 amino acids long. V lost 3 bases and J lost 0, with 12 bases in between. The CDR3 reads CASSDVGERSYNEQFF. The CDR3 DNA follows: TGTGCCAGCAGTGACGTCGGGGAACGCTCCTACAATGAGCAGTTCTTC. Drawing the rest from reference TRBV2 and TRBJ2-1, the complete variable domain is EPEVTQTPSHQVTQMGQEVILRCVPISNHLYFYWYRQILGQKVEFLVSFYNNEISEKSEIFDDQFSVERPDGSNFTLKIRSTKLEDSAMYFCASSDVGERSYNEQFFGPGTRLTVL.

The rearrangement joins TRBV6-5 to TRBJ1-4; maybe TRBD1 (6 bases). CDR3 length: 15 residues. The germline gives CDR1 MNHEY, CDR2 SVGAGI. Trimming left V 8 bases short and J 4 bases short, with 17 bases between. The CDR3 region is CASSGTSSGNEKLFF. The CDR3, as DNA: TGTGCCAGCTCCGGGACATCCTCGGGTAATGAAAAACTGTTTTTT.

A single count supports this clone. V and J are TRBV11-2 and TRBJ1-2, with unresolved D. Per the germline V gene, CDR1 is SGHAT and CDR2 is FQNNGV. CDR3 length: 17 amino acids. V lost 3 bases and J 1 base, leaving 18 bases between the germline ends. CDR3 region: CASSFSPRGEGNYGYTF. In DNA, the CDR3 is TGTGCCAGCAGCTTCTCCCCTAGAGGAGAGGGTAACTATGGCTACACCTTC.

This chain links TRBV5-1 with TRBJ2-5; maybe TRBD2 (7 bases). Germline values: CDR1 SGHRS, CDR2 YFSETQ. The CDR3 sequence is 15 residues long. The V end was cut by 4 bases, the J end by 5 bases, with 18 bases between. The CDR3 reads CASSPTPGGGETQYF. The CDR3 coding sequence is TGCGCCAGCAGCCCGACTCCGGGGGGCGGGGAGACCCAGTACTTC.

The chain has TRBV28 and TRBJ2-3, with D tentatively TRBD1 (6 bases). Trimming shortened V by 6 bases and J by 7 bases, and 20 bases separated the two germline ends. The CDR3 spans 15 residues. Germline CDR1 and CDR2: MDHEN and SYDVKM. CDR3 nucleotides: TGTGCCAGCAGCCCCAGGGGCAGATCCACCAATACGCAGTATTTT. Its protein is CASSPRGRSTNTQYF.

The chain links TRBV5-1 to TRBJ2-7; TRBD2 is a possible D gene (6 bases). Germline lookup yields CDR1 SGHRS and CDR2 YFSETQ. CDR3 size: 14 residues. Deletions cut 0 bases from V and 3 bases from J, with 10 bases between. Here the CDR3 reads CASSLEREYYEQYF. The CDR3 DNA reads TGCGCCAGCAGCTTGGAACGGGAGTACTACGAGCAGTACTTC. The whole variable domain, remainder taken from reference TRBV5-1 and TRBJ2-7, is KAGVTQTPRYLIKTRGQQVTLSCSPISGHRSVSWYQQTPGQGLQFLFEYFSETQRNKGNFPGRFSGRQFSNSRSEMNVSTLELGDSALYLCASSLEREYYEQYFGPGTRLTVT.

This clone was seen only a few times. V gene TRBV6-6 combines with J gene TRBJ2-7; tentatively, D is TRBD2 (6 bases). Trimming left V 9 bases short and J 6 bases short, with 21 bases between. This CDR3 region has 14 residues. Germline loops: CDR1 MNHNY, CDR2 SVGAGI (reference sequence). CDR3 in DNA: TGTGCCAGTCGGCTTGGTGGGCGGGGTACCGAGCAGTACTTC. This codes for CASRLGGRGTEQYF.

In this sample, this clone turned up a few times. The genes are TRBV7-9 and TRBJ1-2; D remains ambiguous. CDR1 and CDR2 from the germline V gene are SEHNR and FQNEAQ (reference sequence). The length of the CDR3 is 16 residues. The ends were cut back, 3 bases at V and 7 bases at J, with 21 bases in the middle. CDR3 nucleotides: TGTGCCAGCAGCTTCCCTCGTGGAGGAGGCCCCACTGGCTACACCTTC. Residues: CASSFPRGGGPTGYTF.

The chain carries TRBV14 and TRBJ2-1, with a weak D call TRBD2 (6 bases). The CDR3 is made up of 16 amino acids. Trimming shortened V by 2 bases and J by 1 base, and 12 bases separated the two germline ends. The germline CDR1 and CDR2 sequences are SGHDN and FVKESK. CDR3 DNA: TGTGCCAGCAGCCAATCCCCCCGGGGGTCCTACAATGAGCAGTTCTTC. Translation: CASSQSPRGSYNEQFF.

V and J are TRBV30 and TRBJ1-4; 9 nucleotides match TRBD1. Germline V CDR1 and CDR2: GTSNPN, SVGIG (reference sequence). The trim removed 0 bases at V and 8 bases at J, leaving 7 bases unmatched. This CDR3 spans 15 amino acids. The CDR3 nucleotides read TGTGCCTGGAGTGTACATAACAGGGGGCCAGAAAAACTGTTTTTT. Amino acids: CAWSVHNRGPEKLFF. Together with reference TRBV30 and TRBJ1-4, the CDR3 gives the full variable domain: SQTIHQWPATLVQPVGSPLSLECTVEGTSNPNLYWYRQAAGRGLQLLFYSVGIGQISSEVPQNLSASRPQDRQFILSSKKLLLSDSGFYLCAWSVHNRGPEKLFFGSGTQLSVL.

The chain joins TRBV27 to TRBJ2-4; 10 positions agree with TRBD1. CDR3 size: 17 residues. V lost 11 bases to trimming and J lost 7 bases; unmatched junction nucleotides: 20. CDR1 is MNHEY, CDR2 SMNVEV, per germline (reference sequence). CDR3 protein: CAGTSTGGRTGDNIQYF. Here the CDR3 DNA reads TGTGCCGGGACCTCGACAGGGGGCAGGACGGGAGATAACATTCAGTACTTC.

The CDR3: CASSRDREKLFF. For the CDR3, the DNA is TGTGCCAGCAGCCGCGACAGAGAAAAACTGTTTTTT. The V and J genes are TRBV7-2 and TRBJ1-4; tentative D call: TRBD1 (5 bases). Trimming pared 5 bases from V and 8 bases from J, leaving 9 bases between. The CDR3 sequence is 12 residues long. Per the germline V gene, CDR1 is SGHTA and CDR2 is FQGNSA. Looking up the rest from reference TRBV7-2 and TRBJ1-4 gives the full variable domain: GAGVSQSPSNKVTEKGKDVELRCDPISGHTALYWYRQSLGQGLEFLIYFQGNSAPDKSGLPSDRFSAERTGGSVSTLTIQRTQQEDSAVYLCASSRDREKLFFGSGTQLSVL.

The CDR3 DNA sequence: TGCAGCGTTGCTCCTGGAAACACCATATATTTT. Protein: CSVAPGNTIYF. The chain couples TRBV29-1 to TRBJ1-3; D not resolved. The CDR3 totals 11 residues. The germline V gene has CDR1 SQVTM and CDR2 ANQGSEA. V was clipped by 4 bases and J by 2 bases, with 3 bases between them.

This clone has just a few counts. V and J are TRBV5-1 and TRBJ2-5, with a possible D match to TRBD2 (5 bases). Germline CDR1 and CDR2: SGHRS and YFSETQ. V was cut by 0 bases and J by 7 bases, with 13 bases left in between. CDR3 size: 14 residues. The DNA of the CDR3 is TGCGCCAGCAGCTTGGACCGGACTCTGGGGACCCAGTACTTC. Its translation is CASSLDRTLGTQYF.

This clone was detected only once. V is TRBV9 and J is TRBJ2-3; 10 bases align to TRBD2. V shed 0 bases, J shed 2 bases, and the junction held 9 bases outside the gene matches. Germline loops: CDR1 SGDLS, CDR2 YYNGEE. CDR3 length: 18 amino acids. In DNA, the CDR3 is TGTGCCAGCAGCGTAGCTGGGCTAGCGGGAGAGTACACAGATACGCAGTATTTT. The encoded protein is CASSVAGLAGEYTDTQYF.

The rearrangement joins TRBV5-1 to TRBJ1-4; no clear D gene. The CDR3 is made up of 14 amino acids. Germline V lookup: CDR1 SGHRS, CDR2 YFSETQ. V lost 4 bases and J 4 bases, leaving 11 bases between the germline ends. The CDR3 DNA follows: TGCGCCAGCAGCCTCGGGGATGGTAATGAAAAACTGTTTTTT. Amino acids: CASSLGDGNEKLFF.

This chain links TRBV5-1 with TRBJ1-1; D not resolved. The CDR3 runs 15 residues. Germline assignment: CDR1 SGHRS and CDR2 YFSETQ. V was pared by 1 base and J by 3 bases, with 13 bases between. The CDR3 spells CASSLWEGPYTEAFF. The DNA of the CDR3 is TGCGCCAGCAGCTTGTGGGAGGGCCCCTACACTGAAGCTTTCTTT. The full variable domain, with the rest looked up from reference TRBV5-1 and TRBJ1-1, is KAGVTQTPRYLIKTRGQQVTLSCSPISGHRSVSWYQQTPGQGLQFLFEYFSETQRNKGNFPGRFSGRQFSNSRSEMNVSTLELGDSALYLCASSLWEGPYTEAFFGQGTRLTVV.

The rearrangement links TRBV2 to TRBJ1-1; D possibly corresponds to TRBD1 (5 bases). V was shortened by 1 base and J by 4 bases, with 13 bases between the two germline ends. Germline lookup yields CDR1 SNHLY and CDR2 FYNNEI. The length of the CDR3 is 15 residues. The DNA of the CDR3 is TGTGCCAGCAGTGAAGGGTACGGCGGGGGCACTGAAGCTTTCTTT. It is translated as CASSEGYGGGTEAFF.

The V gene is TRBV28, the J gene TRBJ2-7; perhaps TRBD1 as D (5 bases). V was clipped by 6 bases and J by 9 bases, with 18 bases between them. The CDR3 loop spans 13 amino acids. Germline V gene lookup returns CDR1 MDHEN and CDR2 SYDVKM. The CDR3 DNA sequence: TGTGCCAGCAGCGCCGGGTCCGCCAGGGTGCAGTACTTC. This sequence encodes CASSAGSARVQYF.

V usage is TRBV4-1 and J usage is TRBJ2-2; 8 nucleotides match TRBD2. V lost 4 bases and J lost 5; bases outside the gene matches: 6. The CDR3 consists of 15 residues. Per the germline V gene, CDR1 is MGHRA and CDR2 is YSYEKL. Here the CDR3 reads CASSPGTRGTGELFF. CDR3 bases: TGCGCCAGCAGCCCCGGGACTAGGGGAACCGGGGAGCTGTTTTTT.

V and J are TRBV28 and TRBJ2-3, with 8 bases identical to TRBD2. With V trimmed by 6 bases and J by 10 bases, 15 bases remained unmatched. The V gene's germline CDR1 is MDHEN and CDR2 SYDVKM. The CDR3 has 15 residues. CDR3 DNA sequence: TGTGCCAGCAGGACAGCGGGGGCCCCCGAGGTTCCGCAGTATTTT. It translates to CASRTAGAPEVPQYF.

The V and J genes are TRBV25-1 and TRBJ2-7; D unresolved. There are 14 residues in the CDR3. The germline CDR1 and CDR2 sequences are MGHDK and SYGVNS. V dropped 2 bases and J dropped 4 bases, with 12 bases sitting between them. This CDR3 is CASSEPSRGYEQYF. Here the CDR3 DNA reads TGTGCCAGCAGTGAACCCTCCCGCGGTTACGAGCAGTACTTC.

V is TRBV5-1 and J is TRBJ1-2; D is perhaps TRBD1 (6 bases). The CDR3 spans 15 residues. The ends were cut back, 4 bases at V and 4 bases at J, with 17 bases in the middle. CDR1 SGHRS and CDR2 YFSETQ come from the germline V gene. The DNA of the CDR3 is TGCGCCAGCAGCGAGTCGCAGGGGATCGGCTATGGCTACACCTTC. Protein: CASSESQGIGYGYTF.

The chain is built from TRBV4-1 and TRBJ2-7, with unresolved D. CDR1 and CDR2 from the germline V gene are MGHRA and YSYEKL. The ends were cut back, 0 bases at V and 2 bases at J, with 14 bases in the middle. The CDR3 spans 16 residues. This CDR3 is CASSQEWAGETYEQYF. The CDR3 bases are TGCGCCAGCAGCCAAGAATGGGCAGGCGAAACCTACGAGCAGTACTTC.

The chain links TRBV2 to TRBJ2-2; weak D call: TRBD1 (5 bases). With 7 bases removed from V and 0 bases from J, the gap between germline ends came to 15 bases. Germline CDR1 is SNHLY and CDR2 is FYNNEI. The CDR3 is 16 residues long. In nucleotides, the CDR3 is TGTGCCAGCACCCCAAAGTCAGGGTCGAACACCGGGGAGCTGTTTTTT. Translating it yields CASTPKSGSNTGELFF.

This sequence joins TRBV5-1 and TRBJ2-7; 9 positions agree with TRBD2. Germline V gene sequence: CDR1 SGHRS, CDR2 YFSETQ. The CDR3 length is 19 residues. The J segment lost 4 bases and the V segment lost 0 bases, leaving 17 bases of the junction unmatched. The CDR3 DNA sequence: TGCGCCAGCAGCTTGGGGGCCAAGATCCCTAGCGGGAATCTATACGAGCAGTACTTC. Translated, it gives CASSLGAKIPSGNLYEQYF.

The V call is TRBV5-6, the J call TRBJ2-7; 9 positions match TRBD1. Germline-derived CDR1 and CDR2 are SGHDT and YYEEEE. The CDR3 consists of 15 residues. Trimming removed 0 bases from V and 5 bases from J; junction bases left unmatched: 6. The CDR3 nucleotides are TGTGCCAGCAGCTTGGGCTGGACAGGGGTCGACGAGCAGTACTTC. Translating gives CASSLGWTGVDEQYF.

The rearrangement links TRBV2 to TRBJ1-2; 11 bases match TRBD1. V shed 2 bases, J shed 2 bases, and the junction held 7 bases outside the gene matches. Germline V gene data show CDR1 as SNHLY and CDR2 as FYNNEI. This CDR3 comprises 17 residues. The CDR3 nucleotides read TGTGCCAGCAGTGAATCCAGGACAGGGGGCAGCAACTATGGCTACACCTTC. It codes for CASSESRTGGSNYGYTF.

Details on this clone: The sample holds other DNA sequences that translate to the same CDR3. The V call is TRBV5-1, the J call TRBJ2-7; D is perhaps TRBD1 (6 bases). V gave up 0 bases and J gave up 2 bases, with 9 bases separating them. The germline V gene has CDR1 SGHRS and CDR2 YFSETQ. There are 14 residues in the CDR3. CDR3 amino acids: CASSLAGVPYEQYF. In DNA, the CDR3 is TGCGCCAGCAGCTTGGCAGGGGTCCCCTACGAGCAGTACTTC.